This T cell receptor beta chain appears in the sequencing data of a study of response to subunit inactivated influenza vaccine. Findings and caveats of the study: A suggestion made by the authors is that each seasonal influenza vaccination recruits few new T cells.

This clonotype was seen many times. Its specificity is unknown. TCRdb itself ran the RT-PCR reads through MiXCR, one entry per CDR3 protein. The sample lists hundreds of thousands of distinct CDR3 sequences, 9.5% to 12% seen once, with more than 10% in the top ten. The ends lost 7 bases at V and 0 bases at J; junction bases unmatched: 5. This CDR3 has 15 residues. The starting material was PBMCs from blood, obtained roughly 48 days after vaccination. The source is a man aged 50 or older who received an inactivated influenza vaccine. The gene calls are TRBV12-3 or TRBV12-4 and TRBJ2-2; 7 nucleotides line up with TRBD2. CDR3 nucleotide sequence: TGTGCCAGCACCCCACTAGCGACGAACACCGGGGAGCTGTTTTTT. Translating gives CASTPLATNTGELFF.